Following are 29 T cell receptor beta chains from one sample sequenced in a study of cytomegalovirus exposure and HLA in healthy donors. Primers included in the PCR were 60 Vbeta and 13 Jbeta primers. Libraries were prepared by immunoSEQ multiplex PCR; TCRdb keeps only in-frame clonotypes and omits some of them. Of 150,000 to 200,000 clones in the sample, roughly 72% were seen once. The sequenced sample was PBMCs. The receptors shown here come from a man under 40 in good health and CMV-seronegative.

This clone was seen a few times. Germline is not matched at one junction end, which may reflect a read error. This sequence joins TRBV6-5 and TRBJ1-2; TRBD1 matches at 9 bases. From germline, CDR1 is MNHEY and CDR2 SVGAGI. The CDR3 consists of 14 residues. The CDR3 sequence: CASSLGQPHRGLDF. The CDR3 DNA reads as TGTGCCAGCAGTCTTGGACAGCCCCACAGGGGGCTGGACTTC.

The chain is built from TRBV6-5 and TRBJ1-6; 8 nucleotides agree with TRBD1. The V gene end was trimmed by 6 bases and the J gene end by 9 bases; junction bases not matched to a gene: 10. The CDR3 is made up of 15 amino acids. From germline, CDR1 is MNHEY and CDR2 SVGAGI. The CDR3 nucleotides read TGTGCCAGCAGAACAGGACAGGGTTTGAGTTCACCCCTCCACTTT. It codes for CASRTGQGLSSPLHF.

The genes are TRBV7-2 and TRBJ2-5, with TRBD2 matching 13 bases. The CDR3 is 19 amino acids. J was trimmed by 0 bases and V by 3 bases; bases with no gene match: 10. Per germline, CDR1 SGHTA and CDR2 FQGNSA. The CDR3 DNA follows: TGTGCCAGCAGCTTTTGGCCCGGGACTAGCGGGAAGTACCAAGAGACCCAGTACTTC. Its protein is CASSFWPGTSGKYQETQYF.

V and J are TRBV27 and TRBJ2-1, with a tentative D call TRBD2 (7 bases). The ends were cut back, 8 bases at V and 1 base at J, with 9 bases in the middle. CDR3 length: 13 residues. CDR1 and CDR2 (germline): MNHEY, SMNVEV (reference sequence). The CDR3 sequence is CASGRGSYNEQFF. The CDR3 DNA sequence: TGTGCCAGCGGGAGGGGGTCCTACAATGAGCAGTTCTTC.

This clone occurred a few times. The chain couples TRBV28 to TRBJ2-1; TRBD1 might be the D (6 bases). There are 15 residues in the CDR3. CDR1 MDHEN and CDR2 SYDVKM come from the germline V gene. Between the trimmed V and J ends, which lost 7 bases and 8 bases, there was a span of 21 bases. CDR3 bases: TGTGCCAGCACCTCCAGTGGTCACAGGGAACATGAGCAGTTCTTC. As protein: CASTSSGHREHEQFF.

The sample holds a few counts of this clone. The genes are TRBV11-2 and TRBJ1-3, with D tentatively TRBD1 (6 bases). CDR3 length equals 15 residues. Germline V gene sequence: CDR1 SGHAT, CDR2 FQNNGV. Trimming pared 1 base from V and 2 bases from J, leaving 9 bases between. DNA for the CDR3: TGTGCCAGCAGCTTAGTACAGGGAACTGGAAACACCATATATTTT. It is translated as CASSLVQGTGNTIYF.

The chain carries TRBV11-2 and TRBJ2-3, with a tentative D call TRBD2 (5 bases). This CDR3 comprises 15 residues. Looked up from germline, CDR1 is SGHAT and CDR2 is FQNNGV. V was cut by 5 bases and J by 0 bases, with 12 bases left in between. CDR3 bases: TGTGCCAGCAGCCCCCAGCGGAGTAGCACAGATACGCAGTATTTT. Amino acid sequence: CASSPQRSSTDTQYF. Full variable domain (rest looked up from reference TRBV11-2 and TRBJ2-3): EAGVAQSPRYKIIEKRQSVAFWCNPISGHATLYWYQQILGQGPKLLIQFQNNGVVDDSQLPKDRFSAERLKGVDSTLKIQPAKLEDSAVYLCASSPQRSSTDTQYFGPGTRLTVL.

This CDR3 reads CASSEGAYNQPQHF. CDR3 nucleotides: TGTGCCAGCAGTGAAGGGGCTTACAATCAGCCCCAGCATTTT. The chain is built from TRBV6-1 and TRBJ1-5; D gene ambiguous. Trimming removed 1 base from V and 3 bases from J, with 7 bases in between. From germline, CDR1 is MNHNS and CDR2 SASEGT. The CDR3 is 14 residues long.

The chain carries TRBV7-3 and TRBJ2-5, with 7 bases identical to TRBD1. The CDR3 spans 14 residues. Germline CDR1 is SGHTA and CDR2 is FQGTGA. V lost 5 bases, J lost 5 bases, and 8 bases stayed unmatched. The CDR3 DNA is TGTGCCAGCAGCCCGACAGGGCCCGGCGAGACCCAGTACTTC. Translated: CASSPTGPGETQYF.

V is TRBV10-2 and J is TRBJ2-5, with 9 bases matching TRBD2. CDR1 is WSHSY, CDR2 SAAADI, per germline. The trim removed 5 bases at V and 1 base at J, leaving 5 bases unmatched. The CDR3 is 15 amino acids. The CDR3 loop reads CASSLWREGQETQYF. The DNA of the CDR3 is TGCGCCAGCAGTCTTTGGCGGGAGGGCCAAGAGACCCAGTACTTC.

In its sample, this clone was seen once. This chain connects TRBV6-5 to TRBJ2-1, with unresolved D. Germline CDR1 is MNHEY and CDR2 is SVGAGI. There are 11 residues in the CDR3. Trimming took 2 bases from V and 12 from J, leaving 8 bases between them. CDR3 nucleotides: TGTGCCAGCAGTTACAAGGAGTCGCAGTTCTTC. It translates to CASSYKESQFF.

CDR3 sequence (DNA): TGTGCCAGCAGCTTAGGCCCGAACCGGGGGGGAGAGACCCAGTACTTC. Its protein is CASSLGPNRGGETQYF. This chain uses TRBV11-2 with TRBJ2-5; 8 bases line up with TRBD2. CDR3 length: 16 residues. V lost 1 base to trimming and J lost 4 bases; unmatched junction nucleotides: 8. Per germline, CDR1 SGHAT and CDR2 FQNNGV.

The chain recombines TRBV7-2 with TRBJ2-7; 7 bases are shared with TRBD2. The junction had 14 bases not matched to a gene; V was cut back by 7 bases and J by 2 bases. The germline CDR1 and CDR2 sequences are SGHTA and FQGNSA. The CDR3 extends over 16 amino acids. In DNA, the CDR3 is TGTGCCAGCAAGTCCGGTGGGGCGGGAGAACCCTACGAGCAGTACTTC. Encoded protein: CASKSGGAGEPYEQYF. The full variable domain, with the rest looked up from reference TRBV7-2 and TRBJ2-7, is GAGVSQSPSNKVTEKGKDVELRCDPISGHTALYWYRQSLGQGLEFLIYFQGNSAPDKSGLPSDRFSAERTGGSVSTLTIQRTQQEDSAVYLCASKSGGAGEPYEQYFGPGTRLTVT.

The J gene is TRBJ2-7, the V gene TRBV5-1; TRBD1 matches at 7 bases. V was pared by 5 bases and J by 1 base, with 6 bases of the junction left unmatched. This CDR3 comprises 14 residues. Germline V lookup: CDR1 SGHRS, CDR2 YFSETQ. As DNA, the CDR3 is TGCGCCAGCAGAACACCGGGACAGTCCTACGAGCAGTACTTC. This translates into CASRTPGQSYEQYF.

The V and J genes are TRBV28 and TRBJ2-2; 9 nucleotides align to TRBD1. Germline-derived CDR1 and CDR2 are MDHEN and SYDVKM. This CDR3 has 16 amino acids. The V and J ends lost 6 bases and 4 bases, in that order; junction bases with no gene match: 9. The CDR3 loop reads CASRTGTGSSTGELFF. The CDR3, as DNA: TGTGCCAGCAGAACCGGGACAGGGAGTAGCACCGGGGAGCTGTTTTTT.

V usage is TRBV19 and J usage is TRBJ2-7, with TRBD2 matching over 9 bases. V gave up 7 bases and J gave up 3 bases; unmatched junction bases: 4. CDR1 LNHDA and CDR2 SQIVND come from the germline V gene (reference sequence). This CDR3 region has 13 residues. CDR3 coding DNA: TGTGCCAGTAAAGGCGGGAGGGACTACGAGCAGTACTTC. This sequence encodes CASKGGRDYEQYF.

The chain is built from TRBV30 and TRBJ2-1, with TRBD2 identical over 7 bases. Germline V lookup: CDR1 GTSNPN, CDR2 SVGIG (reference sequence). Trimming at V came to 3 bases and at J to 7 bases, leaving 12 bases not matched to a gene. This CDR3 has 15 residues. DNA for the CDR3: TGTGCCTGGAGGGTGATGGGGGAGGGAAGTAATGAGCAGTTCTTC. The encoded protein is CAWRVMGEGSNEQFF.

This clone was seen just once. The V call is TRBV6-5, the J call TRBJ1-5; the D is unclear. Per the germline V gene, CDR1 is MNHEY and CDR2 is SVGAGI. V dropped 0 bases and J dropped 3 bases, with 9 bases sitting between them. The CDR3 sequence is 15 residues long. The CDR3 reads CASSYSWANNQPQHF. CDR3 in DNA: TGTGCCAGCAGTTACTCCTGGGCGAACAATCAGCCCCAGCATTTT.

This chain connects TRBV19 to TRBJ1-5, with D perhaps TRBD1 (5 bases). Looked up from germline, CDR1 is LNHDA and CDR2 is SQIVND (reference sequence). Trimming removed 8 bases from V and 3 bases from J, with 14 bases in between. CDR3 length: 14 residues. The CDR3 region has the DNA TGTGCCAGTGGGGGGGGGACCCTCAATCAGCCCCAGCATTTT. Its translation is CASGGGTLNQPQHF.

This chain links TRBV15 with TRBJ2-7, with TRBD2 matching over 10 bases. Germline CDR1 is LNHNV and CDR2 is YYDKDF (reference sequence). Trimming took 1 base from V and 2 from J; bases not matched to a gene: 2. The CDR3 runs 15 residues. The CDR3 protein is CATSRGAGGTYEQYF. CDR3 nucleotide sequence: TGTGCCACCAGCAGAGGAGCGGGAGGGACCTACGAGCAGTACTTC. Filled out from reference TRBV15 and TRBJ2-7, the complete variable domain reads DAMVIQNPRYQVTQFGKPVTLSCSQTLNHNVMYWYQQKSSQAPKLLFHYYDKDFNNEADTPDNFQSRRPNTSFCFLDIRSPGLGDTAMYLCATSRGAGGTYEQYFGPGTRLTVT.

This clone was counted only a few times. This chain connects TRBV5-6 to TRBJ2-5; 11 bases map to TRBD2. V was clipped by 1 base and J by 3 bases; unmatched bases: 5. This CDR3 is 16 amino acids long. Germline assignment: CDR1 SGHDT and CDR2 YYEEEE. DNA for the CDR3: TGTGCCAGCAGCTTGTTCCAGACTAGCGGGGAAGAGACCCAGTACTTC. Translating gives CASSLFQTSGEETQYF.

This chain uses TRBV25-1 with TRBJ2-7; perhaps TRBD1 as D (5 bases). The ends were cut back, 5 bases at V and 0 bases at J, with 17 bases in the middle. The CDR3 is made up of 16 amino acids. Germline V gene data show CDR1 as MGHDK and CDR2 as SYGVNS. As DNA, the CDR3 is TGTGCCAGCAGTAAAGGGGCAGGTCCACACTCCTACGAGCAGTACTTC. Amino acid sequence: CASSKGAGPHSYEQYF.

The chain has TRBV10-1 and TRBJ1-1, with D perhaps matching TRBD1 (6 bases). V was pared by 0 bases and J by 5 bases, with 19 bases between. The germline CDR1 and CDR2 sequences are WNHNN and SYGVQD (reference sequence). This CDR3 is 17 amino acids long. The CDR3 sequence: CASSESYEGGVSTEAFF. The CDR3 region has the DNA TGCGCCAGCAGTGAGTCGTATGAAGGGGGAGTGAGTACTGAAGCTTTCTTT.

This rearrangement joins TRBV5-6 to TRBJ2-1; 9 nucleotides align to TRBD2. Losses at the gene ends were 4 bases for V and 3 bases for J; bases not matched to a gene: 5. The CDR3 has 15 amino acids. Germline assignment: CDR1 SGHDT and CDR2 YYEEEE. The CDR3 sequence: CASSTLAGSYNEQFF. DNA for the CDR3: TGTGCCAGCAGCACGCTAGCGGGAAGCTACAATGAGCAGTTCTTC.

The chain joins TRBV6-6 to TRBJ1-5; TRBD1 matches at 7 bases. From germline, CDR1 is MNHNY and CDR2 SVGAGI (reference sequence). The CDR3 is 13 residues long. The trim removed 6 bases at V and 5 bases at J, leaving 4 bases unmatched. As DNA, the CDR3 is TGTGCCAGCAGAGACAGGGAACATCAGCCCCAGCATTTT. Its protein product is CASRDREHQPQHF.

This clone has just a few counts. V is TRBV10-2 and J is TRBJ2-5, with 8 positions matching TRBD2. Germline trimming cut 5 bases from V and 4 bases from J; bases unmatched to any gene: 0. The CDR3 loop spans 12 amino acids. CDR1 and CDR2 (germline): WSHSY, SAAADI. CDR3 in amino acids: CASSLAGETQYF. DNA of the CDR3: TGCGCCAGCAGTCTAGCGGGAGAGACCCAGTACTTC.

The CDR3 region is CASSAQPSGYNEQFF. The DNA of the CDR3 is TGTGCCAGCAGTGCCCAACCTAGCGGATACAATGAGCAGTTCTTC. This chain links TRBV27 with TRBJ2-1, with 7 bases identical to TRBD2. Unmatched junction bases numbered 8, after V lost 5 bases and J lost 4 bases. This CDR3 region has 15 residues. CDR1 MNHEY and CDR2 SMNVEV come from the germline V gene (reference sequence).

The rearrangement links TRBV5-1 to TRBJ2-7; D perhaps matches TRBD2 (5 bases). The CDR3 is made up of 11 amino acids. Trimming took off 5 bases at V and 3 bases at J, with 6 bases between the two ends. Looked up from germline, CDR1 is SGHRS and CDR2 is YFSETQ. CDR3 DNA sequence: TGCGCCAGCAGGGCGGGCTACGAGCAGTACTTC. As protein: CASRAGYEQYF.

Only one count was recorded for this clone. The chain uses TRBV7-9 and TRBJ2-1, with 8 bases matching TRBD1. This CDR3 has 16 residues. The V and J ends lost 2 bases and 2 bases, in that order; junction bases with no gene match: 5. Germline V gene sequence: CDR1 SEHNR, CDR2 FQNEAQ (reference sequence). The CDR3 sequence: CASSLRPGGPYNEQFF. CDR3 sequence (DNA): TGTGCCAGCAGCTTAAGGCCAGGGGGCCCCTACAATGAGCAGTTCTTC.